These 8 T cell receptor beta chains were all obtained from the same sample, sequenced in a study of metastatic and nonmetastatic thyroid tumors (dated by TCRdb to about 2020). The method was PCR. The sequencing machine was an Illumina HiSeq 4000. Clones were called with MiXCR by TCRdb after fastp trimmed the public reads at Q25, and only in-frame beta chains were retained. The sample table shows over 15,000 clones, and 9.5% to 15% are seen once. The ten biggest clones cover approximately 30% of the sample. Before undergoing thyroid surgery, none of the patients had been given any kind of treatment. Sequences were obtained from blood. All receptors derive from a female donor with papillary thyroid cancer or a benign thyroid nodule (not recorded which). Some clones in this sample may be carry-over from other donors' samples.

This clone was found many times. This rearrangement joins TRBV6-2 or TRBV6-3 to TRBJ1-1, with a weak D call TRBD1 (5 bases). The CDR3 is 14 amino acids. The ends were cut back, 2 bases at V and 5 bases at J, with 12 bases in the middle. Germline V CDR1 and CDR2: MNHEY, SVGEGT. This chain's CDR3 is CASSYGGWGTEAFF. The CDR3 nucleotides read TGTGCCAGCAGTTACGGGGGTTGGGGGACTGAAGCTTTCTTT.

This clone was observed at least ten times. The chain joins TRBV20-1 to TRBJ2-2, with no clear D. V was trimmed by 1 base and J by 1 base, leaving 4 bases between them. The germline V gene encodes CDR1 DFQATT and CDR2 SNEGSKA (reference sequence). The CDR3 consists of 13 residues. CDR3 loop: CSARGGNTGELFF. The DNA of the CDR3 is TGCAGTGCTAGAGGCGGGAACACCGGGGAGCTGTTTTTT.

Ten or more counts support this clone. The rearrangement uses TRBV7-3 and TRBJ2-1; possibly TRBD1 for D (6 bases). Trimming cost V 3 bases and J 3 bases, with 12 bases left between them. The CDR3 is made up of 15 amino acids. Germline V CDR1 and CDR2: SGHTA, FQGTGA. The CDR3 here is CASSFGTTGYNEQFF. The CDR3 bases are TGTGCCAGCAGCTTTGGGACAACCGGCTACAATGAGCAGTTCTTC.

This clone was picked up many times. The rearrangement joins TRBV10-3 to TRBJ2-1; 8 bases agree with TRBD2. V was clipped by 6 bases and J by 5 bases; unmatched bases: 9. From germline, CDR1 is ENHRY and CDR2 SYGVKD. The CDR3 extends over 15 amino acids. Written as DNA, the CDR3 is TGTGCCATCAGCGAACTAGCGGAAAGAAACAATGAGCAGTTCTTC. Translation gives CAISELAERNNEQFF.

In its sample, this clone was seen many times. The chain is built from TRBV5-1 and TRBJ2-2, with TRBD2 matching over 8 bases. Germline V CDR1 and CDR2: SGHRS, YFSETQ. The trim removed 0 bases at V and 1 base at J, leaving 5 bases unmatched. The CDR3 extends over 17 amino acids. As DNA, the CDR3 is TGCGCCAGCAGCTTGGACCCGGGGGGGCTGAACACCGGGGAGCTGTTTTTT. Residues: CASSLDPGGLNTGELFF.

There are many counts of this clone. This rearrangement joins TRBV18 to TRBJ1-2; D remains unclear. The CDR3 is 14 residues long. The V end was cut by 0 bases, the J end by 8 bases, with 13 bases between. The germline V gene has CDR1 KGHSH and CDR2 LQKENI. CDR3 protein: CASSPPLREGGYTF. The CDR3 DNA reads as TGTGCCAGCTCACCACCGTTGAGGGAAGGCGGCTACACCTTC.

This clone was picked up a small number of times. V and J are TRBV20-1 and TRBJ1-6; D possibly corresponds to TRBD1 (6 bases). CDR1 and CDR2 (germline): DFQATT, SNEGSKA (reference sequence). V lost 0 bases to trimming and J lost 8 bases, with 23 bases between them. This CDR3 spans 18 amino acids. The CDR3 nucleotides are TGCAGTGCTAGAGATAGCACCGGGACATGGGGTCGGGATTCACCCCTCCACTTT. This gives the protein CSARDSTGTWGRDSPLHF.

This clone was picked up many times. This rearrangement joins TRBV20-1 to TRBJ2-3, with TRBD2 matching 9 bases. V dropped 6 bases and J dropped 12; count of bases not matched to a gene: 16. There are 14 residues in the CDR3. Germline V gene sequence: CDR1 DFQATT, CDR2 SNEGSKA (reference sequence). The CDR3 DNA reads TGCAGTGCGACGCTTGGGACTAGCTCCGAGACACAGTATTTT. Amino acid sequence: CSATLGTSSETQYF.